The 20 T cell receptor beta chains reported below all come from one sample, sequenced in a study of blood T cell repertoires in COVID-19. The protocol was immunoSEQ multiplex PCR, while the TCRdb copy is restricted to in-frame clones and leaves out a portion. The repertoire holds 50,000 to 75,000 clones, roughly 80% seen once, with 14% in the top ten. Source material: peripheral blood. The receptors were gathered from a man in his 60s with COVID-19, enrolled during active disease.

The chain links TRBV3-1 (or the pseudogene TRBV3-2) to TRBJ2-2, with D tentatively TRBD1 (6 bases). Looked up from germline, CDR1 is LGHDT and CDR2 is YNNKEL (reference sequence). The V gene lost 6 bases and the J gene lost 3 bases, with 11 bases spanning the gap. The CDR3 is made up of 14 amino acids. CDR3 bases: TGTGCCAGCAGTCACAGGGAGCACACCGGGGAGCTGTTTTTT. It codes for CASSHREHTGELFF.

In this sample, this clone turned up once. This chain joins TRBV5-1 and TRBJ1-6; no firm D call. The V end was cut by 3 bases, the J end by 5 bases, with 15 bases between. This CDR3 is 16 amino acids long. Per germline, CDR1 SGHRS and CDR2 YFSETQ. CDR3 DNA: TGCGCCAGCAGCTACGCAATCAGTAAAAATAATTCACCCCTCCACTTT. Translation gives CASSYAISKNNSPLHF.

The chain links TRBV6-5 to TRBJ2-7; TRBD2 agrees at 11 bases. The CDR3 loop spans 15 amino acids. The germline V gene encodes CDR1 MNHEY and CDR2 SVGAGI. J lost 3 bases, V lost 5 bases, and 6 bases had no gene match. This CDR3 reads CASSPGTSGFYEQYF. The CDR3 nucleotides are TGTGCCAGCAGTCCCGGGACTAGCGGCTTCTACGAGCAGTACTTC.

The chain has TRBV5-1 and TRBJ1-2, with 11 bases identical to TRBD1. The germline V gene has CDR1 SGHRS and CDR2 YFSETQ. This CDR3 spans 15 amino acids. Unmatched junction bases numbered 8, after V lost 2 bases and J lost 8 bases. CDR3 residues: CASSFTGTGGKGYTF. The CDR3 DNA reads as TGCGCCAGCAGCTTTACCGGGACAGGGGGGAAAGGCTACACCTTC.

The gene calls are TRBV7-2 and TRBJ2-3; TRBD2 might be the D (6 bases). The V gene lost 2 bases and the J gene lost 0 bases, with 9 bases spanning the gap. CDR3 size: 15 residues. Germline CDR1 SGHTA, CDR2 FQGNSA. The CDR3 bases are TGTGCCAGCAGCTTATTCGGGGGTAGCACAGATACGCAGTATTTT. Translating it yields CASSLFGGSTDTQYF.

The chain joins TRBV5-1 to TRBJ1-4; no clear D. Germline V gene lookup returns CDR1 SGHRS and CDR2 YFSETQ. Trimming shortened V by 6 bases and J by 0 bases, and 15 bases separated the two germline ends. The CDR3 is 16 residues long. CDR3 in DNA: TGCGCCAGCACCTCCGATGGGCCTGCAACTAATGAAAAACTGTTTTTT. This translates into CASTSDGPATNEKLFF.

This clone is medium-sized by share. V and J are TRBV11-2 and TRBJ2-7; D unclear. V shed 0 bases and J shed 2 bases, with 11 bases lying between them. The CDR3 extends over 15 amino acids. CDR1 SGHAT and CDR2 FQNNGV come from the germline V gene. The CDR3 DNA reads TGTGCCAGCAGCTTAGATCCAACAGCCACCTACGAGCAGTACTTC. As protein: CASSLDPTATYEQYF.

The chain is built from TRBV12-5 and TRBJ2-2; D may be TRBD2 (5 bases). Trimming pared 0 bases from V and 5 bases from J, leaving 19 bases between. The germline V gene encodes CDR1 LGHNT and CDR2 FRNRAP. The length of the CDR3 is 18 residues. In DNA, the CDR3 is TGTGCTAGTGGTTTGGTACTAGGTGTGAGGGAGTGGACCGGGGAGCTGTTTTTT. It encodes CASGLVLGVREWTGELFF.

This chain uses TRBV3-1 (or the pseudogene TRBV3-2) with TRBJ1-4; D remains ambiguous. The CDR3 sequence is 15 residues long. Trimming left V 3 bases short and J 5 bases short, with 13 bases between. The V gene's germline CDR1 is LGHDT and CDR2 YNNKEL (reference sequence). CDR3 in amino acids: CASSHWTLRNEKLFF. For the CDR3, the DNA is TGTGCCAGCAGCCATTGGACTCTTAGGAATGAAAAACTGTTTTTT.

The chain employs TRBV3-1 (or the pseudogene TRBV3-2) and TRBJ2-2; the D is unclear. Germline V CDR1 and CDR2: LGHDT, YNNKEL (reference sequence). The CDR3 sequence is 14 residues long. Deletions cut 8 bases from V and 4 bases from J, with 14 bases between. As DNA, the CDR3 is TGTGCCAGCCAGAGGTCTCGAGGCACCGGGGAGCTGTTTTTT. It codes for CASQRSRGTGELFF.

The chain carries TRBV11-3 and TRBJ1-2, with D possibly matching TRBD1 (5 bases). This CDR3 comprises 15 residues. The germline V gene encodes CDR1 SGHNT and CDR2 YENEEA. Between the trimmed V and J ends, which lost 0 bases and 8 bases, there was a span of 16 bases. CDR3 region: CASSLDADTLEGYTF. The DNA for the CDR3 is TGTGCCAGCAGCTTAGATGCGGACACCCTAGAAGGCTACACCTTC.

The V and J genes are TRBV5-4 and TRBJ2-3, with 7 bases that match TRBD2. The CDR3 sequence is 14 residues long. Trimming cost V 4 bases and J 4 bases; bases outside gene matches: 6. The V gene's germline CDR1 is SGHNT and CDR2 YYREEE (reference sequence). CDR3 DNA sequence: TGTGCCAGCAGCGCTATGACTAGCCCAGATACGCAGTATTTT. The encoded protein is CASSAMTSPDTQYF.

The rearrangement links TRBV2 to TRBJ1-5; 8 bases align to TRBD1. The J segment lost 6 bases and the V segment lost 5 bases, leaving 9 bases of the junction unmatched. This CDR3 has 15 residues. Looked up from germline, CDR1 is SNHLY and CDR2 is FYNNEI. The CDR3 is CASSFNRGDGQPQHF. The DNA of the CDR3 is TGTGCCAGCAGTTTTAACAGGGGGGACGGTCAGCCCCAGCATTTT.

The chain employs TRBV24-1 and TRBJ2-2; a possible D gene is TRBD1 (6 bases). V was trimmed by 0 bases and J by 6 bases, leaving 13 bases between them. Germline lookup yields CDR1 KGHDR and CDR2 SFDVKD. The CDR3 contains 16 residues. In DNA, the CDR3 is TGTGCCACCAGTGATTTGCAACAGGGAAGCGCCGGGGAGCTGTTTTTT. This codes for CATSDLQQGSAGELFF.

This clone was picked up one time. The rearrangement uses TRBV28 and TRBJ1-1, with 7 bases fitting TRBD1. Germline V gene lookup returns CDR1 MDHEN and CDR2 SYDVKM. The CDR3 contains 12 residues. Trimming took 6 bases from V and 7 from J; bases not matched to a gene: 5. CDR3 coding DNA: TGTGCCAGCAGCACCGGACAGGTTGAAGCTTTCTTT. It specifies CASSTGQVEAFF.

The CDR3 bases are TGTGCCACCAGCGCCCAACAAAAAAACATTCAGTACTTC. Translating gives CATSAQQKNIQYF. This rearrangement joins TRBV15 to TRBJ2-4, with D hard to call. The CDR3 runs to 13 residues. In germline, CDR1 is LNHNV, CDR2 YYDKDF (reference sequence). V was pared by 5 bases and J by 4 bases, with 9 bases between.

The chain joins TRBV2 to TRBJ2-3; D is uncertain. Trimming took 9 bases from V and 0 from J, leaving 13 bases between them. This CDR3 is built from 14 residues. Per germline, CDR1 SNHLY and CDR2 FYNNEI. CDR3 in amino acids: CASGQVTSTDTQYF. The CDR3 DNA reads TGTGCCAGTGGGCAGGTAACTAGCACAGATACGCAGTATTTT.

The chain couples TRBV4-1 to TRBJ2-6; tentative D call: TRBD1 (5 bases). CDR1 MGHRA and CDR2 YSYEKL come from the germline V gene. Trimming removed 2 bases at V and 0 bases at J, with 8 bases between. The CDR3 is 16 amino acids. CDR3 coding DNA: TGCGCCAGCAGCCAAAACAGGCTCTCTGGGGCCAACGTCCTGACTTTC. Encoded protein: CASSQNRLSGANVLTF.

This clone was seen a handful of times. The CDR3 DNA follows: TGCAGCGTTGCGGACAGTATTAATTCACCCCTCCACTTT. Translated, it gives CSVADSINSPLHF. The V gene is TRBV29-1, the J gene TRBJ1-6, with a possible D match to TRBD1 (6 bases). Between the trimmed V and J ends, which lost 4 bases and 6 bases, there was a span of 10 bases. The germline gives CDR1 SQVTM, CDR2 ANQGSEA. This CDR3 comprises 13 residues.

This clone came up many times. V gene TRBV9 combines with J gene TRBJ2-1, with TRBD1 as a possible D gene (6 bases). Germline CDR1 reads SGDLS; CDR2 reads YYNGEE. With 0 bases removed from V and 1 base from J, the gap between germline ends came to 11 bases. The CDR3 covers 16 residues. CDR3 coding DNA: TGTGCCAGCAGCGTAGATGGGGGCCAATCCTACAATGAGCAGTTCTTC. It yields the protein CASSVDGGQSYNEQFF. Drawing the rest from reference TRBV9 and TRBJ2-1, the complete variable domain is DSGVTQTPKHLITATGQRVTLRCSPRSGDLSVYWYQQSLDQGLQFLIQYYNGEERAKGNILERFSAQQFPDLHSELNLSSLELGDSALYFCASSVDGGQSYNEQFFGPGTRLTVL.